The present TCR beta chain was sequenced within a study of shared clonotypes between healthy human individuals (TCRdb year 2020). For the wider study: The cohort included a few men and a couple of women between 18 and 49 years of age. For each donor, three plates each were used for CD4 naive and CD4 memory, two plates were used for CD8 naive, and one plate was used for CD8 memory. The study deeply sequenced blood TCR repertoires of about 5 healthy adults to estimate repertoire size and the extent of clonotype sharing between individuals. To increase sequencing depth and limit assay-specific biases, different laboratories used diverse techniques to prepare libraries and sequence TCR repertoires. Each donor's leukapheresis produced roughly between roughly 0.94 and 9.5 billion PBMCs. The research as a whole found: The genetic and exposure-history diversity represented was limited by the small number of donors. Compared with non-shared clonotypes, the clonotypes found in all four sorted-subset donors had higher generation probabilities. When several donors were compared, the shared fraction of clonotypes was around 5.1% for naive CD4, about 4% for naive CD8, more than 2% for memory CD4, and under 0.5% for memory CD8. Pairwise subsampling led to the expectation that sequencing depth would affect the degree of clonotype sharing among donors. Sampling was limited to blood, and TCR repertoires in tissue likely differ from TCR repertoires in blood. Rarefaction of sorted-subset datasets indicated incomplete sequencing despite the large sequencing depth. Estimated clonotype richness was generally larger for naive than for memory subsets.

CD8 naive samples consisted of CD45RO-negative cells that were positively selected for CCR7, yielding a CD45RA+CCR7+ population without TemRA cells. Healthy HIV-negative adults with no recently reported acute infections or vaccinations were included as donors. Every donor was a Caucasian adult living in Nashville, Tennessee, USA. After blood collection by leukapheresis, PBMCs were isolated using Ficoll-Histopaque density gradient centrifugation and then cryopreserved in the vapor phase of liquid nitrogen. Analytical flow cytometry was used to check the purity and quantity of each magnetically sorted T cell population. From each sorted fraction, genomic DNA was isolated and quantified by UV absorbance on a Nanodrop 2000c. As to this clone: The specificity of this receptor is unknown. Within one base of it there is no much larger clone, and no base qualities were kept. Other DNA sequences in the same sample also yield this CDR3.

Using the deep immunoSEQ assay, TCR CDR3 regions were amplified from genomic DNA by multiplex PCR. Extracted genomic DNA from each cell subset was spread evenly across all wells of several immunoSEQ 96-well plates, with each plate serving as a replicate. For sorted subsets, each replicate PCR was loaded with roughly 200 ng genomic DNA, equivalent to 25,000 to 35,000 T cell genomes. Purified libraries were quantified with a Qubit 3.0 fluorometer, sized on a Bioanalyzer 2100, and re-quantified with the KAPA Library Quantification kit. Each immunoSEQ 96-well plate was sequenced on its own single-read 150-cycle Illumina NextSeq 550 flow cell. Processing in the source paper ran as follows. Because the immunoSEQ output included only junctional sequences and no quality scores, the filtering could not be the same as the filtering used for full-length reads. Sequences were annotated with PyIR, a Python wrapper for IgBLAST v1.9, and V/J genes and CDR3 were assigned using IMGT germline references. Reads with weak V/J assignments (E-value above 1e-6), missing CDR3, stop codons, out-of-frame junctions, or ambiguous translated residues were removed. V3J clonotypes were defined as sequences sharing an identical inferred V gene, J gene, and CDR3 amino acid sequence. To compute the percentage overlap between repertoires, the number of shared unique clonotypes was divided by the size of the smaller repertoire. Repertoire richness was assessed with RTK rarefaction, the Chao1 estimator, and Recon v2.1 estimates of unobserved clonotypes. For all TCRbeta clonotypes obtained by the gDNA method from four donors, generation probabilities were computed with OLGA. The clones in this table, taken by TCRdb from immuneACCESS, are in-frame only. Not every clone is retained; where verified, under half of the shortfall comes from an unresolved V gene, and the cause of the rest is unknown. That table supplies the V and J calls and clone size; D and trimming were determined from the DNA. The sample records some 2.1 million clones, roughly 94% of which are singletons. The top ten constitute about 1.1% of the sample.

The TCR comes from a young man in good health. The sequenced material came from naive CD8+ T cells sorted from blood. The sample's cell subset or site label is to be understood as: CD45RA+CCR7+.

The CDR3 loop reads CASSFVGEQFF. The nucleotide sequence reads TGTGCCAGCAGCTTCGTGGGGGAGCAGTTCTTC. The chain is encoded by TRBV5-4 joined to TRBJ2-1, with the D gene uncertain. Per the germline V gene (reference sequence), SGHNT is the CDR1 and YYREEE is the CDR2. V was cut back by 2 bases and J by 10 bases, leaving a gap of 7 bases between them. Reading from cysteine to phenylalanine, the CDR3 counts 11 amino acids. CDR3 DNA only is kept here, 33 bases in frame from base 1.